The 16 T cell receptor beta chains below all came from one sample that was sequenced in a study of blood T cells in healthy people across ages. A J-beta primer mix and a sample-barcoded 5' primer were used in a second PCR of roughly 7 to 12 cycles. TCRdb re-derived calls from the 5' RACE reads in MiXCR, one entry per CDR3 protein. Here the sample spans hundreds of thousands of distinct CDR3 sequences, over 20% being singletons. The sample was blood. These receptors were collected from a man between 65 and 85 years old in good health.

V and J are TRBV14 and TRBJ2-1; D tentatively fits TRBD1 or TRBD2 (5 bases each). Looked up from germline, CDR1 is SGHDN and CDR2 is FVKESK. The CDR3 is 15 amino acids. Trimming removed 1 base from V and 4 bases from J, with 11 bases in between. The CDR3 DNA sequence: TGTGCCAGCAGCCAAGTGGGGACCCCGTACAATGAGCAGTTCTTC. Protein: CASSQVGTPYNEQFF.

The CDR3 DNA follows: TGCGCCAGCAGCCAAGACCGGGACACCTCCTCGGAAAAACTGTTTTTT. Translation: CASSQDRDTSSEKLFF. The chain recombines TRBV4-3 with TRBJ1-4, with TRBD1 as a possible D gene (6 bases). The CDR3 loop spans 16 amino acids. V gave up 0 bases and J gave up 8 bases, with 16 bases separating them. Germline-derived CDR1 and CDR2 are LGHNA and YSLEER.

In its sample, this clonotype was seen a few times. The V gene is TRBV12-3 or TRBV12-4, the J gene TRBJ1-1, with D tentatively TRBD1 (5 bases). The CDR3 is 17 residues long. V was trimmed by 3 bases and J by 0 bases, leaving 17 bases between them. CDR3 protein: CASSLFPGRRMNTEAFF. CDR3 coding DNA: TGTGCCAGCAGTTTGTTCCCGGGACGCCGAATGAACACTGAAGCTTTCTTT.

V is TRBV7-3 and J is TRBJ2-3, with 8 bases aligning to TRBD1. With 5 bases clipped from V and 5 bases from J, the junction kept 12 bases outside the gene matches. Germline V gives CDR1 SGHTA, CDR2 FQGTGA. The CDR3 is 16 residues long. The CDR3, as DNA: TGTGCCAGCAGCCCCCTAGGGCAGGGGGCCGTAGATACGCAGTATTTT. Its translation: CASSPLGQGAVDTQYF.

The chain recombines TRBV7-9 with TRBJ2-5; D tentatively reads TRBD1 or TRBD2 (7 bases each). CDR3 length: 14 amino acids. Germline CDR1 and CDR2: SEHNR and FQNEAQ (reference sequence). V was clipped by 3 bases and J by 6 bases, with 14 bases between them. DNA of the CDR3: TGTGCCAGCAGCTTCAGGGGGGGCCGACAGACCCAGTACTTC. Translating it yields CASSFRGGRQTQYF. Full variable domain (missing parts from reference TRBV7-9 and TRBJ2-5): DTGVSQNPRHKITKRGQNVTFRCDPISEHNRLYWYRQTLGQGPEFLTYFQNEAQLEKSRLLSDRFSAERPKGSFSTLEIQRTEQGDSAMYLCASSFRGGRQTQYFGPGTRLLVL.

The chain joins TRBV5-1 to TRBJ2-5; no clear D gene. This CDR3 contains 14 residues. Trimming cost V 0 bases and J 1 base, with 7 bases left between them. Germline CDR1 and CDR2: SGHRS and YFSETQ. The CDR3 loop reads CASSLVAIQETQYF. The CDR3 region has the DNA TGCGCCAGCAGCTTGGTAGCAATCCAAGAGACCCAGTACTTC.

This clonotype was seen more than once but under ten times. The gene calls are TRBV12-3 or TRBV12-4 and TRBJ2-5; 10 bases align to TRBD2. CDR3 size: 15 residues. The V segment lost 5 bases and the J segment 2 bases; nucleotides outside the gene matches: 5. This CDR3 reads CASSRLAGSQETQYF. The DNA of the CDR3 is TGTGCCAGCAGTAGACTAGCGGGCTCTCAAGAGACCCAGTACTTC.

This clonotype was seen only a few times. The junction differs from germline at one of its ends, possibly a read error. The chain combines TRBV2 with TRBJ1-4; TRBD1 agrees at 10 bases. The CDR3 has 16 residues. Germline CDR1 reads SNHLY; CDR2 reads FYNNEI. Written as DNA, the CDR3 is TGTGTCAGCAGTGAAGAGTCGGGACAGGGGTATGAAAAACTGTTTTTT. The encoded protein is CVSSEESGQGYEKLFF.

The chain has TRBV5-1 and TRBJ2-1, with TRBD2 identical over 8 bases. The CDR3 spans 17 residues. Germline V gene lookup returns CDR1 SGHRS and CDR2 YFSETQ. V lost 4 bases, J lost 3 bases, and 12 bases stayed unmatched. As DNA, the CDR3 is TGCGCCAGCAGCCCCAACGGCGCTACTAGCGGCTACAATGAGCAGTTCTTC. Protein: CASSPNGATSGYNEQFF.

The chain couples TRBV6-5 to TRBJ2-7; 15 bases match TRBD2. After removal of 8 bases from V and 4 bases from J, the junction contained 3 bases not matched to a gene. CDR3 size: 14 residues. The germline CDR1 and CDR2 sequences are MNHEY and SVGAGI. The CDR3 here is CASGLAGGRYEQYF. In nucleotides, the CDR3 is TGTGCCAGCGGACTAGCGGGGGGGAGGTACGAGCAGTACTTC.

This clonotype was detected a few times. V usage is TRBV7-2 and J usage is TRBJ1-1; tentatively, D is TRBD1 (5 bases). The CDR3 sequence is 15 residues long. Germline V CDR1 and CDR2: SGHTA, FQGNSA. V shed 5 bases and J shed 4 bases, with 17 bases lying between them. CDR3 sequence (DNA): TGTGCCAGCAGCCCCATTTTTGGGGGGACCACTGAAGCTTTCTTT. This sequence encodes CASSPIFGGTTEAFF.

The chain combines TRBV20-1 with TRBJ2-7; the match to TRBD2 covers 8 bases. Matching the DNA end better, TRBJ2-5 makes the J call doubtful. The germline CDR1 and CDR2 sequences are DFQATT and SNEGSKA (reference sequence). The CDR3 sequence is 13 residues long. DNA of the CDR3: TGCAGTGCTAGAAGCGGGGGCGAAGAGACCCAGTACTTC. It yields the protein CSARSGGEETQYF.

V is TRBV12-3 or TRBV12-4 and J is TRBJ1-1, with a tentative D call TRBD1 (6 bases). Trimming pared 1 base from V and 4 bases from J, leaving 7 bases between. The CDR3 runs 13 residues. CDR3 bases: TGTGCCAGCAGTTTAGGGACAGCCACTGAAGCTTTCTTT. It translates to CASSLGTATEAFF.

In its sample, this clonotype was seen many times. The rearrangement uses TRBV29-1 and TRBJ2-3; 7 positions agree with TRBD1. CDR1 and CDR2 (germline): SQVTM, ANQGSEA. This CDR3 has 14 residues. After removal of 4 bases from V and 2 bases from J, the junction contained 6 bases not matched to a gene. The CDR3 loop reads CSVGTTGNTDTQYF. CDR3 DNA: TGCAGCGTTGGGACGACAGGGAACACAGATACGCAGTATTTT.

This sequence joins TRBV19 and TRBJ2-1; 9 bases align to TRBD1. The DNA end favors TRBJ2-7, so the J call may be wrong. The CDR3 consists of 14 residues. Germline values: CDR1 LNHDA, CDR2 SQIVND (reference sequence). The CDR3 here is CASSVGTGSYEQYV. In DNA form, the CDR3 reads TGTGCCAGTAGTGTGGGGACAGGGAGCTACGAGCAGTACGTC.

This clonotype was seen more than once but under ten times. This chain connects TRBV5-5 to TRBJ2-7; a weak D match, TRBD1 (5 bases). V shed 1 base and J shed 2 bases, with 10 bases lying between them. The CDR3 contains 14 residues. The germline V gene has CDR1 SGHKS and CDR2 YYEKEE (reference sequence). The CDR3 sequence: CASSLSAGTYEQYF. CDR3 coding DNA: TGTGCCAGCAGCTTGTCGGCAGGGACCTACGAGCAGTACTTC.